Following are 25 T cell receptor beta chains from one sample sequenced in a study of shared clonotypes between healthy human individuals. Produced via immunoSEQ multiplex PCR; TCRdb's table is partial and in-frame only. The table includes 2.3 million or so clones, about 92% detected once. Sequenced input: naive CD4+ T cells from PBMCs. Noted subset: CD45RA+ positively selected. The receptors originated from a man aged 18 to 30 in good health. Some clones in this sample may be carry-over from other donors' samples.

This chain links TRBV5-1 with TRBJ2-7; 14 bases align to TRBD2. CDR3 length: 17 residues. CDR1 SGHRS and CDR2 YFSETQ come from the germline V gene. With V trimmed by 4 bases and J by 2 bases, 8 bases remained unmatched. The CDR3: CASSPRTSGRITYEQYF. The CDR3 bases are TGCGCCAGCAGCCCACGGACTAGCGGGAGGATTACCTACGAGCAGTACTTC.

This clone was recorded a few times. The CDR3: CSVPPRGTGDNGYTF. The CDR3, as DNA: TGCAGCGTTCCTCCGCGGGGGACAGGGGATAACGGCTACACCTTC. This chain uses TRBV29-1 with TRBJ1-2; 10 nucleotides line up with TRBD1. V gave up 5 bases and J gave up 8 bases; unmatched junction bases: 14. CDR3 length: 15 amino acids. Germline assignment: CDR1 SQVTM and CDR2 ANQGSEA.

The chain uses TRBV5-5 and TRBJ1-3, with unresolved D. This CDR3 has 16 residues. The V and J ends lost 0 bases and 0 bases respectively, with 10 bases between them. CDR1 is SGHKS and CDR2 is YYEKEE in the germline V gene (reference sequence). CDR3 bases: TGTGCCAGCAGCTTGGGTTCATTAATCTCTGGAAACACCATATATTTT. It specifies CASSLGSLISGNTIYF. Based on the CDR3 plus reference TRBV5-5 and TRBJ1-3, the full variable domain is DAGVTQSPTHLIKTRGQQVTLRCSPISGHKSVSWYQQVLGQGPQFIFQYYEKEERGRGNFPDRFSARQFPNYSSELNVNALLLGDSALYLCASSLGSLISGNTIYFGEGSWLTVV.

This chain links TRBV6-5 with TRBJ2-3; 8 bases align to TRBD2. There are 14 residues in the CDR3. The germline V gene encodes CDR1 MNHEY and CDR2 SVGAGI. Unmatched junction bases numbered 2, after V lost 4 bases and J lost 2 bases. CDR3 coding DNA: TGTGCCAGCAGTTTAGCGGGGCACACAGATACGCAGTATTTT. This translates into CASSLAGHTDTQYF.

This clone was observed once. This rearrangement joins TRBV19 to TRBJ1-5, with unresolved D. The CDR3 runs to 14 residues. Per the germline V gene, CDR1 is LNHDA and CDR2 is SQIVND (reference sequence). V gave up 3 bases and J gave up 8 bases, with 14 bases separating them. CDR3 protein: CASSILTGRKPQHF. Here the CDR3 DNA reads TGTGCCAGTAGTATTTTGACGGGGAGGAAGCCCCAGCATTTT.

A single count supports this clone. The chain carries TRBV19 and TRBJ2-1, with 10 bases matching TRBD2. This CDR3 has 16 amino acids. CDR1 is LNHDA, CDR2 SQIVND, per germline (reference sequence). The V gene end was trimmed by 5 bases and the J gene end by 0 bases; junction bases not matched to a gene: 4. CDR3 protein: CASSGLAGGSYNEQFF. In DNA form, the CDR3 reads TGTGCCAGTAGTGGTTTAGCGGGAGGCTCCTACAATGAGCAGTTCTTC.

This clone has a single count. The chain is built from TRBV6-6 and TRBJ1-5; D is unclear. Germline CDR1 and CDR2: MNHNY and SVGAGI (reference sequence). The germline V and J ends were trimmed by 8 bases and 1 base, with 15 bases remaining between them. The CDR3 spans 15 residues. The CDR3 reads CASEKDVPSNQPQHF. The CDR3 nucleotides are TGTGCCAGCGAAAAGGACGTCCCGAGCAATCAGCCCCAGCATTTT.

This clone appeared a few times. CDR3: CASSTGPGNQPQHF. The CDR3 region has the DNA TGTGCCAGCAGCACAGGCCCGGGCAATCAGCCCCAGCATTTT. The chain has TRBV28 and TRBJ1-5; a possible D gene is TRBD1 (5 bases). Germline assignment: CDR1 MDHEN and CDR2 SYDVKM. The CDR3 spans 14 residues. V shed 6 bases and J shed 2 bases, with 11 bases lying between them.

The J gene is TRBJ2-7, the V gene TRBV15; 10 nucleotides agree with TRBD2. Germline lookup yields CDR1 LNHNV and CDR2 YYDKDF (reference sequence). V was clipped by 1 base and J by 5 bases; unmatched bases: 2. The CDR3 is 14 amino acids. Here the CDR3 DNA reads TGTGCCACCAGCAGAGCTAGCGGGAGTGACGAGCAGTACTTC. Translating it yields CATSRASGSDEQYF.

The rearrangement uses TRBV10-2 and TRBJ1-3; unclear D gene. CDR3 length: 14 residues. V lost 6 bases to trimming and J lost 2 bases, with 11 bases between them. CDR1 and CDR2 from the germline V gene are WSHSY and SAAADI. CDR3 coding DNA: TGCGCCAGCAGCCCTTTTTTGGCTGGAAACACCATATATTTT. It is translated as CASSPFLAGNTIYF.

This chain joins TRBV18 and TRBJ1-4; D is unresolved. V dropped 1 base and J dropped 6 bases, with 18 bases sitting between them. CDR3 size: 17 residues. Germline loops: CDR1 KGHSH, CDR2 LQKENI. CDR3 amino acids: CASSPRPLNQTHEKLFF. DNA for the CDR3: TGTGCCAGCTCACCACGACCGCTTAATCAGACCCATGAAAAACTGTTTTTT. The entire variable domain, with the rest obtained from reference TRBV18 and TRBJ1-4, is as follows: NAGVMQNPRHLVRRRGQEARLRCSPMKGHSHVYWYRQLPEEGLKFMVYLQKENIIDESGMPKERFSAEFPKEGPSILRIQQVVRGDSAAYFCASSPRPLNQTHEKLFFGSGTQLSVL.

V usage is TRBV20-1 and J usage is TRBJ2-3; D remains ambiguous. The CDR3 contains 11 residues. The germline CDR1 and CDR2 sequences are DFQATT and SNEGSKA (reference sequence). Trimming removed 0 bases at V and 7 bases at J, with 5 bases between. This chain's CDR3 is CSARDWYTQYF. DNA of the CDR3: TGCAGTGCTAGAGATTGGTATACGCAGTATTTT.

The J gene is TRBJ2-7, the V gene TRBV30; 7 positions match TRBD1. Germline CDR1 is GTSNPN and CDR2 is SVGIG (reference sequence). Losses at the gene ends were 4 bases for V and 4 bases for J; bases not matched to a gene: 7. CDR3 length: 13 residues. DNA of the CDR3: TGTGCCTGGATTCCGGGACAGAAGTACGAGCAGTACTTC. Its protein is CAWIPGQKYEQYF.

The chain carries TRBV9 and TRBJ2-1; TRBD2 matches 10 bases. Germline CDR1 reads SGDLS; CDR2 reads YYNGEE. After removal of 3 bases from V and 6 bases from J, the junction contained 3 bases not matched to a gene. The CDR3 loop spans 14 amino acids. In DNA, the CDR3 is TGTGCCAGCAGCGGGCGACTAGCGGGCAATGAGCAGTTCTTC. Translation: CASSGRLAGNEQFF.

The rearrangement uses TRBV7-9 and TRBJ2-3; 10 bases agree with TRBD2. Germline V CDR1 and CDR2: SEHNR, FQNEAQ (reference sequence). This CDR3 is 16 amino acids long. With 5 bases clipped from V and 6 bases from J, the junction kept 11 bases outside the gene matches. The CDR3 nucleotides are TGTGCCAGCAGCCCGTCGGGTAGCGGGAGGTGGGATACGCAGTATTTT. Translated: CASSPSGSGRWDTQYF.

The J gene is TRBJ2-7, the V gene TRBV5-1; 9 bases agree with TRBD1. Trimming took 6 bases from V and 2 from J; bases not matched to a gene: 6. The germline V gene has CDR1 SGHRS and CDR2 YFSETQ. The CDR3 contains 14 residues. The CDR3, as DNA: TGCGCCAGCACCCGGACAGGGGACCCCTACGAGCAGTACTTC. It translates to CASTRTGDPYEQYF.

The chain employs TRBV2 and TRBJ1-1; D is unresolved. The CDR3 runs to 17 residues. V lost 7 bases, J lost 3 bases, and 24 bases lay in between. The germline CDR1 and CDR2 sequences are SNHLY and FYNNEI. Written as DNA, the CDR3 is TGTGCCAGCAATTTACCGCTGGGGAGGGCTGGGGACACTGAAGCTTTCTTT. Amino acid sequence: CASNLPLGRAGDTEAFF.

The chain carries TRBV6-1 and TRBJ1-1, with unresolved D. The CDR3 consists of 12 residues. Trimming removed 0 bases from V and 11 bases from J, with 10 bases in between. Germline-derived CDR1 and CDR2 are MNHNS and SASEGT. DNA of the CDR3: TGTGCCAGCAGTGAAGCGAGGGAGGTGGCTTTCTTT. This codes for CASSEAREVAFF.

The V call is TRBV10-1, the J call TRBJ2-7, with a weak D call TRBD2 (5 bases). The germline CDR1 and CDR2 sequences are WNHNN and SYGVQD (reference sequence). The CDR3 is 15 amino acids. Trimming removed 1 base from V and 0 bases from J, with 10 bases in between. The CDR3 DNA follows: TGCGCCAGCAGTGAGTGGACTCTAGTCTCCTACGAGCAGTACTTC. Its translation is CASSEWTLVSYEQYF.

To note about this clone: Other nucleotide sequences in the sample specify the same CDR3. The gene calls are TRBV5-1 and TRBJ2-5; perhaps TRBD1 as D (6 bases). The germline V gene encodes CDR1 SGHRS and CDR2 YFSETQ. CDR3 length: 14 amino acids. V gave up 0 bases and J gave up 5 bases, with 11 bases separating them. In DNA, the CDR3 is TGCGCCAGCAGCTTGGCTGGGCAGGGGGAGACCCAGTACTTC. It codes for CASSLAGQGETQYF.

The V and J genes are TRBV30 and TRBJ2-3; D is unresolved. Germline V CDR1 and CDR2: GTSNPN, SVGIG (reference sequence). V was shortened by 2 bases and J by 0 bases, with 12 bases between the two germline ends. The CDR3 sequence is 15 residues long. The CDR3 DNA is TGTGCCTGGAGTTCTTCCCCGACGAGCACAGATACGCAGTATTTT. It specifies CAWSSSPTSTDTQYF.

Comments on this clone: Other DNA sequences from this sample encode an identical CDR3 as well. This chain links TRBV11-2 with TRBJ1-3; no definite D call. V was shortened by 5 bases and J by 1 base, with 3 bases between the two germline ends. The CDR3 is 12 residues long. Per germline, CDR1 SGHAT and CDR2 FQNNGV. For the CDR3, the DNA is TGTGCCAGCAGCCTGTCTGGAAACACCATATATTTT. It specifies CASSLSGNTIYF. Full variable domain (remainder filled in from reference TRBV11-2 and TRBJ1-3): EAGVAQSPRYKIIEKRQSVAFWCNPISGHATLYWYQQILGQGPKLLIQFQNNGVVDDSQLPKDRFSAERLKGVDSTLKIQPAKLEDSAVYLCASSLSGNTIYFGEGSWLTVV.

The J gene is TRBJ1-5, the V gene TRBV6-1; TRBD1 aligns across 7 bases. The V and J ends lost 6 bases and 0 bases, in that order; junction bases with no gene match: 5. The germline CDR1 and CDR2 sequences are MNHNS and SASEGT. The CDR3 is 15 amino acids. CDR3 sequence reads: CASRGGVHSNQPQHF. In nucleotides, the CDR3 is TGTGCCAGCAGAGGGGGCGTACATAGCAATCAGCCCCAGCATTTT.

The chain carries TRBV13 and TRBJ2-3, with TRBD2 matching over 14 bases. The CDR3 runs 19 residues. Germline values: CDR1 PRHDT, CDR2 FYEKMQ (reference sequence). Trimming cost V 4 bases and J 2 bases; bases outside gene matches: 11. The CDR3 loop reads CASSSGTSGSLGPTDTQYF. The CDR3 DNA follows: TGTGCCAGCAGCTCGGGGACTAGCGGGAGTCTGGGGCCCACAGATACGCAGTATTTT.

The CDR3 DNA is TGCGCCAGCAGCAGGGACAGGGGGCGTCGGGAAGAGACCCAGTACTTC. This sequence encodes CASSRDRGRREETQYF. J is TRBJ2-5 and V is TRBV5-1; 12 bases map to TRBD1. The CDR3 loop spans 16 amino acids. Germline V CDR1 and CDR2: SGHRS, YFSETQ. V shed 4 bases and J 3 bases; nucleotides not matched to a gene: 7.